One and the same sample provided the 12 T cell receptor beta chains below, sequenced in a study of a mutant IDH1 vaccine in newly diagnosed glioma. The assay was immunoSEQ multiplex PCR, and TCRdb's table has in-frame clones only and misses some. In the table there are over 50,000 clones, 81% of which are singletons. The sample's time point: week 5, during vaccination. Each dose of the vaccine consisted of 300 ug of mutant IDH1 20-mer peptide, with topical imiquimod. Their target antigens are unknown. This specimen consisted of PBMCs, obtained from a glioma patient whose treatment included an IDH1 peptide vaccine. The source is a man younger than 40 with glioma.

J is TRBJ1-3 and V is TRBV6-1, with a possible D match to TRBD1 (6 bases). The V gene lost 3 bases and the J gene lost 3 bases, with 9 bases spanning the gap. Germline assignment: CDR1 MNHNS and CDR2 SASEGT. The CDR3 consists of 14 residues. The CDR3 DNA follows: TGTGCCAGCAGTGACACAGGGTTTGGAAACACCATATATTTT. This gives the protein CASSDTGFGNTIYF.

The chain recombines TRBV19 with TRBJ2-3, with D unclear. Germline CDR1 is LNHDA and CDR2 is SQIVND (reference sequence). The V gene lost 3 bases and the J gene lost 3 bases, with 7 bases spanning the gap. The CDR3 is 13 residues long. The CDR3 DNA reads as TGTGCCAGTAGTATCCGGCATACAGATACGCAGTATTTT. Encoded protein: CASSIRHTDTQYF.

The J gene is TRBJ2-7, the V gene TRBV13; D could derive from TRBD1 or TRBD2 (5 bases each). Germline CDR1 and CDR2: PRHDT and FYEKMQ (reference sequence). V lost 2 bases and J lost 7, with 15 bases in between. This CDR3 is 14 amino acids long. This CDR3 is CASSLMGSSGEQYF. CDR3 nucleotides: TGTGCCAGCAGCTTAATGGGGAGTTCAGGGGAGCAGTACTTC.

The rearrangement joins TRBV29-1 to TRBJ2-7, with a tentative D call TRBD1 (6 bases). V lost 4 bases and J 2 bases, leaving 12 bases between the germline ends. Germline lookup yields CDR1 SQVTM and CDR2 ANQGSEA. CDR3 length equals 13 residues. The CDR3 sequence is CSVGQGMTYEQYF. The CDR3 coding sequence is TGCAGCGTTGGTCAGGGGATGACCTACGAGCAGTACTTC.

A remark on this clone: One end of the junction fails to match germline, which may point to a read error. The V and J genes are TRBV6-5 and TRBJ1-1, with D possibly being TRBD1 (6 bases). The CDR3 is 13 residues long. Germline assignment: CDR1 MNHEY and CDR2 SVGAGI. CDR3 residues: CASSTWGDTGAFF. In nucleotides, the CDR3 is TGTGCCAGCAGTACGTGGGGGGACACTGGAGCTTTCTTT.

This clone was found a few times. CDR3 region: CASSYSRGSQPQHF. CDR3 DNA: TGTGCCAGCAGTTACTCGCGCGGGAGCCAGCCCCAGCATTTT. The V gene is TRBV6-5, the J gene TRBJ1-5; D not resolved. Trimming took off 0 bases at V and 7 bases at J, with 10 bases between the two ends. The CDR3 sequence is 14 residues long. Germline lookup yields CDR1 MNHEY and CDR2 SVGAGI.

This clone was seen a few times. V and J are TRBV6-1 and TRBJ1-6; unclear D gene. CDR3 length equals 15 residues. Trimming took 5 bases from V and 5 from J, leaving 13 bases between them. In germline, CDR1 is MNHNS, CDR2 SASEGT. The CDR3 sequence: CASSTTTVDNSPLHF. The CDR3 DNA reads TGTGCCAGCAGTACTACGACGGTTGATAATTCACCCCTCCACTTT.

In its sample, this clone was seen once. J is TRBJ2-2 and V is TRBV28; D is possibly TRBD1 (6 bases). This CDR3 is 13 amino acids long. Germline lookup yields CDR1 MDHEN and CDR2 SYDVKM. The ends were cut back, 6 bases at V and 1 base at J, with 6 bases in the middle. The CDR3 reads CASRTGNTGELFF. Written as DNA, the CDR3 is TGTGCCAGCAGGACAGGGAACACCGGGGAGCTGTTTTTT.

This clone was detected once. J is TRBJ2-3 and V is TRBV7-2; possible D gene TRBD2, 5 bases. Trimming left V 8 bases short and J 0 bases short, with 12 bases between. Germline loops: CDR1 SGHTA, CDR2 FQGNSA. The CDR3 spans 14 residues. As DNA, the CDR3 is TGTGCCAGCCGGAGCGGCCCTAGCACAGATACGCAGTATTTT. Its translation: CASRSGPSTDTQYF.

The chain carries TRBV9 and TRBJ2-5; unclear D gene. Deletions cut 0 bases from V and 5 bases from J, with 14 bases between. In germline, CDR1 is SGDLS, CDR2 YYNGEE. The CDR3 is 15 amino acids. CDR3 protein: CASSVDGAPAETQYF. CDR3 nucleotides: TGTGCCAGCAGCGTAGACGGCGCCCCGGCGGAGACCCAGTACTTC.

The chain couples TRBV9 to TRBJ2-7, with a weak D call TRBD1 (6 bases). This CDR3 contains 14 residues. Between the trimmed V and J ends, which lost 0 bases and 7 bases, there was a span of 14 bases. Germline assignment: CDR1 SGDLS and CDR2 YYNGEE. The CDR3 protein is CASSVAAGVGEQYF. CDR3 sequence (DNA): TGTGCCAGCAGCGTAGCAGCAGGGGTCGGGGAGCAGTACTTC.

This chain joins TRBV19 and TRBJ2-7; tentatively, D is TRBD1 or TRBD2 (6 bases each). CDR1 is LNHDA, CDR2 SQIVND, per germline (reference sequence). The CDR3 is made up of 16 amino acids. Trimming stripped 4 bases from V and 0 bases from J, with 16 bases between. The CDR3 nucleotides are TGTGCCAGTAGTAAGGGTGGGGGGCTGAGCTCCTACGAGCAGTACTTC. Encoded protein: CASSKGGGLSSYEQYF.